What follows is one TCR beta chain and its context. This specimen comes from a study of control samples from healthy donors and cancer patients. Data came from immunoSEQ multiplex PCR; TCRdb stores just in-frame clones and leaves some out. The table lists around 150,000 clones, around 88% of them singletons, with more than 1.5% in the top ten. V lost 4 bases and J lost 8, with 12 bases in between. Per the germline V gene, CDR1 is MNHEY and CDR2 is SVGEGT. This CDR3 is built from 14 residues. The material sequenced was blood. The chain joins TRBV6-2 or TRBV6-3 to TRBJ1-6; a possible D gene is TRBD1 (5 bases). The TCR originated in a man aged 18-30 years in good health. This CDR3 reads CASSSGQVDSPLHF. CDR3 bases: TGTGCCAGCAGTTCGGGGCAGGTAGATTCACCCCTCCACTTT.